Below are 19 T cell receptor beta chains sequenced from a single sample in a study of cytomegalovirus exposure and HLA in healthy donors. It was with 60 Vbeta and 13 Jbeta primers that the PCR ran. The method was immunoSEQ multiplex PCR; TCRdb's version includes in-frame clones alone and lacks a portion of them. The sample data list 50,000 to 75,000 clones. Material for sequencing was PBMCs. The source of these receptors is a woman younger than 35 in good health and CMV-seronegative.

This chain connects TRBV7-9 to TRBJ2-7; no definite D call. V dropped 6 bases and J dropped 0 bases, with 9 bases sitting between them. The CDR3 has 13 amino acids. The germline V gene has CDR1 SEHNR and CDR2 FQNEAQ (reference sequence). The CDR3 region has the DNA TGTGCCAGCAGGGCGGAGAGCTCCTACGAGCAGTACTTC. It translates to CASRAESSYEQYF.

The V gene is TRBV6-1, the J gene TRBJ1-3, with D unresolved. The germline CDR1 and CDR2 sequences are MNHNS and SASEGT. Deletions cut 2 bases from V and 4 bases from J, with 6 bases between. This CDR3 spans 13 amino acids. CDR3 loop: CASSESAGNTIYF. The CDR3 DNA follows: TGTGCCAGCAGTGAATCCGCGGGAAACACCATATATTTT.

V and J are TRBV5-1 and TRBJ2-5; D uncertain. Germline V gene lookup returns CDR1 SGHRS and CDR2 YFSETQ. The CDR3 sequence is 15 residues long. Trimming removed 0 bases from V and 2 bases from J, with 11 bases in between. The CDR3 spells CASSLGSPLQETQYF. The CDR3 DNA reads as TGCGCCAGCAGCTTGGGAAGTCCCCTACAAGAGACCCAGTACTTC.

This chain joins TRBV7-2 and TRBJ2-6; D gene ambiguous. Germline V CDR1 and CDR2: SGHTA, FQGNSA. The ends were cut back, 5 bases at V and 0 bases at J, with 8 bases in the middle. The CDR3 consists of 15 residues. The CDR3 sequence is CASSLRISGANVLTF. CDR3 sequence (DNA): TGTGCCAGCAGCCTCAGAATCTCTGGGGCCAACGTCCTGACTTTC.

V and J are TRBV18 and TRBJ1-5; D is possibly TRBD1 (6 bases). Germline CDR1 and CDR2: KGHSH and LQKENI. The V and J ends lost 6 bases and 1 base respectively, with 19 bases between them. The CDR3 is 17 amino acids. The CDR3 loop reads CASSSLRRTASNQPQHF. In DNA form, the CDR3 reads TGTGCCAGCTCGTCACTGAGGAGGACAGCCAGCAATCAGCCCCAGCATTTT.

The chain has TRBV6-1 and TRBJ1-2; 11 bases agree with TRBD1. The CDR3 consists of 13 residues. CDR1 MNHNS and CDR2 SASEGT come from the germline V gene. The J segment lost 8 bases and the V segment lost 8 bases, leaving 7 bases of the junction unmatched. CDR3 bases: TGTGCCAGCGGACAGGGGGCTACCCTAGGCTACACCTTC. Amino acid sequence: CASGQGATLGYTF.

This sequence joins TRBV29-1 and TRBJ1-1; TRBD1 agrees at 7 bases. The CDR3 totals 12 residues. The V and J ends lost 8 bases and 4 bases, in that order; junction bases with no gene match: 7. Per germline, CDR1 SQVTM and CDR2 ANQGSEA. The chain's CDR3 is CSIRTGATEAFF. The CDR3 nucleotides read TGCAGCATCCGGACAGGCGCCACTGAAGCTTTCTTT.

CDR3 DNA sequence: TGTGCCAGCAGTGATATATCACCCCTCCACTTT. It codes for CASSDISPLHF. The rearrangement links TRBV2 to TRBJ1-6, with D unresolved. Germline lookup yields CDR1 SNHLY and CDR2 FYNNEI. V shed 3 bases and J shed 10 bases, with 4 bases lying between them. The CDR3 contains 11 residues.

This chain connects TRBV30 to TRBJ2-1; unclear D gene. V dropped 2 bases and J dropped 3 bases, with 5 bases sitting between them. Germline V gives CDR1 GTSNPN, CDR2 SVGIG (reference sequence). The CDR3 contains 12 residues. The CDR3 loop reads CAWSLIYNEQFF. DNA for the CDR3: TGTGCCTGGAGTCTAATCTACAATGAGCAGTTCTTC.

This sequence joins TRBV5-1 and TRBJ1-2; 7 bases agree with TRBD1. CDR1 and CDR2 from the germline V gene are SGHRS and YFSETQ. The CDR3 sequence is 16 residues long. The V segment lost 0 bases and the J segment 4 bases; nucleotides outside the gene matches: 9. CDR3 in DNA: TGCGCCAGCAGCTTGGCACCAAGACAGGGCATCTATGGCTACACCTTC. This gives the protein CASSLAPRQGIYGYTF.

As DNA, the CDR3 is TGCGCCAGCCAAGCAAAGGTAGCGGGAGGACCGAACACCGGGGAGCTGTTTTTT. It is translated as CASQAKVAGGPNTGELFF. V usage is TRBV10-1 and J usage is TRBJ2-2; 10 bases are a match to TRBD2. The CDR3 length is 18 residues. With 8 bases clipped from V and 0 bases from J, the junction kept 12 bases outside the gene matches. Germline CDR1 WNHNN, CDR2 SYGVQD (reference sequence).

This chain connects TRBV6-4 to TRBJ2-1; 14 bases align to TRBD2. The V gene end was trimmed by 9 bases and the J gene end by 8 bases; junction bases not matched to a gene: 9. CDR3 length: 15 amino acids. Germline V gives CDR1 MRHNA, CDR2 SNTAGT. This CDR3 is CASSPGTSGSHEQFF. In DNA, the CDR3 is TGTGCCAGTTCCCCCGGGACTAGCGGGAGCCATGAGCAGTTCTTC.

The chain carries TRBV7-8 and TRBJ1-2, with a possible D match to TRBD1 (5 bases). The CDR3 has 12 residues. CDR1 and CDR2 (germline): SGHVS, FQNEAQ. V lost 2 bases and J 8 bases, leaving 9 bases between the germline ends. For the CDR3, the DNA is TGTGCCAGCAGCTTACCGGGGGTGGGCTACACCTTC. Protein: CASSLPGVGYTF. Drawing the rest from reference TRBV7-8 and TRBJ1-2, the complete variable domain is GAGVSQSPRYKVAKRGQDVALRCDPISGHVSLFWYQQALGQGPEFLTYFQNEAQLDKSGLPSDRFFAERPEGSVSTLKIQRTQQEDSAVYLCASSLPGVGYTFGSGTRLTVV.

In DNA, the CDR3 is TGTGCCAGCAGCCTGAAGACAGTCTCCTACAATGAGCAGTTCTTC. It encodes CASSLKTVSYNEQFF. The J gene is TRBJ2-1, the V gene TRBV7-8; possibly TRBD1 for D (5 bases). The germline gives CDR1 SGHVS, CDR2 FQNEAQ. CDR3 length equals 15 residues. Between the trimmed V and J ends, which lost 5 bases and 0 bases, there was a span of 11 bases.

The rearrangement joins TRBV5-1 to TRBJ2-2, with TRBD1 identical over 12 bases. In germline, CDR1 is SGHRS, CDR2 YFSETQ. V shed 5 bases and J 6 bases; nucleotides not matched to a gene: 5. The length of the CDR3 is 15 residues. In nucleotides, the CDR3 is TGCGCCAGCAGTCCGGGACAGGGGGCCTCCGGGGAGCTGTTTTTT. Translation gives CASSPGQGASGELFF.

The J gene is TRBJ2-7, the V gene TRBV7-3, with D possibly matching TRBD2 (5 bases). The CDR3 has 14 amino acids. Germline V gene lookup returns CDR1 SGHTA and CDR2 FQGTGA. Trimming left V 2 bases short and J 2 bases short, with 10 bases between. The chain's CDR3 is CASSLGGPTYEQYF. CDR3 nucleotides: TGTGCCAGCAGCTTAGGCGGGCCTACCTACGAGCAGTACTTC.

The chain recombines TRBV11-2 with TRBJ1-6; 7 positions agree with TRBD1. With V trimmed by 3 bases and J by 7 bases, 12 bases remained unmatched. The germline V gene has CDR1 SGHAT and CDR2 FQNNGV. The CDR3 is 17 amino acids. Written as DNA, the CDR3 is TGTGCCAGCAGCTTTAGGGGGTCGGGGACAGAGAATTCACCCCTCCACTTT. This gives the protein CASSFRGSGTENSPLHF.

The chain recombines TRBV28 with TRBJ1-2, with D hard to call. The CDR3 contains 14 residues. Per the germline V gene, CDR1 is MDHEN and CDR2 is SYDVKM. V was cut by 8 bases and J by 3 bases, with 16 bases left in between. The CDR3 protein is CASRNPGVDYGYTF. The CDR3 region has the DNA TGTGCCAGCCGGAATCCGGGAGTGGACTATGGCTACACCTTC.

The rearrangement links TRBV5-1 to TRBJ2-2, with TRBD1 as a possible D gene (7 bases). The CDR3 contains 16 residues. CDR1 SGHRS and CDR2 YFSETQ come from the germline V gene. V gave up 1 base and J gave up 5 bases, with 15 bases separating them. The CDR3 here is CASSLPGGGVTGELFF. In DNA, the CDR3 is TGCGCCAGCAGCTTGCCAGGGGGAGGAGTGACCGGGGAGCTGTTTTTT.